This entry features one TCR beta chain sequence. What it recognizes is unknown. Trimming pared 0 bases from V and 10 bases from J, leaving 7 bases between. The V gene's germline CDR1 is SGHRS and CDR2 YFSETQ. CDR3 length: 11 residues. Runs used v3.0 of the immunoSEQ assay and were done at survey level. The method was immunoSEQ multiplex PCR; TCRdb's version includes in-frame clones alone and lacks a portion of them. The sample has some 25,000 clones, about 83% seen once. The sample belongs to a study of long-term antiretroviral therapy in people with HIV. General observations from the study: Whichever time point was examined, clones expanded before ART dominated the repertoire. Dating from the mid-2000s to the late 2010s, the blood was possibly obtained under older ART regimens.

Before they underwent DNA extraction, samples held roughly 0.95-11 million cryopreserved PBMC. The sequences come from unsorted PBMCs, collected 3 years after starting antiretroviral therapy. The TCR sequence derives from a man between 18 and 35 years old with HIV. The rearrangement uses TRBV5-1 and TRBJ1-2; D uncertain. The DNA for the CDR3 is TGCGCCAGCAGCTTGGGGTCAGTCTACACCTTC. As protein: CASSLGSVYTF.